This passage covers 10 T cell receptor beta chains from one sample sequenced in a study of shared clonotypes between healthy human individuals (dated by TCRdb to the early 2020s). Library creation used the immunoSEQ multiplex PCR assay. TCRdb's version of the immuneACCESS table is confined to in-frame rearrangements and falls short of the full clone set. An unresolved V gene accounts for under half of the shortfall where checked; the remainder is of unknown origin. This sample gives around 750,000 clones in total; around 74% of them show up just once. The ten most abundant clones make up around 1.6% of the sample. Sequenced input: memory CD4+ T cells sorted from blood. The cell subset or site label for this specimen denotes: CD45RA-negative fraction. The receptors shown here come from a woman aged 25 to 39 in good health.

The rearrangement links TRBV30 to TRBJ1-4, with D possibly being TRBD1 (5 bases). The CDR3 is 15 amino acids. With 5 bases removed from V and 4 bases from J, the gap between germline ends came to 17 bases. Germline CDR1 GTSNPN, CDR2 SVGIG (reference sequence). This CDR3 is CAWRMGGRDNEKLFF. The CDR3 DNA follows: TGTGCCTGGCGGATGGGGGGACGGGATAATGAAAAACTGTTTTTT.

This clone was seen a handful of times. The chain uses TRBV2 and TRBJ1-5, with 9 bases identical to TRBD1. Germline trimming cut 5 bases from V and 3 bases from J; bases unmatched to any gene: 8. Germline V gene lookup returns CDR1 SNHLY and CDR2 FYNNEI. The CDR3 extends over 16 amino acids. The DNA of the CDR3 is TGTGCCAGCAGTCTGGAGACAGGGGGGAACAATCAGCCCCAGCATTTT. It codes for CASSLETGGNNQPQHF.

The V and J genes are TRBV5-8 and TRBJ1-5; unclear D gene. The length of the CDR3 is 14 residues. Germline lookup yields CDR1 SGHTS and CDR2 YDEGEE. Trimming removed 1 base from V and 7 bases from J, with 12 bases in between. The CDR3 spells CASSLWGGVQPQHF. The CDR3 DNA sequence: TGTGCCAGCAGCTTGTGGGGTGGAGTCCAGCCCCAGCATTTT.

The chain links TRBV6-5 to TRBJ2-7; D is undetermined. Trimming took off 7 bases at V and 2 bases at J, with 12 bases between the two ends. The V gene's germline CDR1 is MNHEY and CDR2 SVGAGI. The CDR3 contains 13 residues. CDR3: CASTKAVTYEQYF. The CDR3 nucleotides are TGTGCCAGCACGAAGGCTGTTACCTACGAGCAGTACTTC.

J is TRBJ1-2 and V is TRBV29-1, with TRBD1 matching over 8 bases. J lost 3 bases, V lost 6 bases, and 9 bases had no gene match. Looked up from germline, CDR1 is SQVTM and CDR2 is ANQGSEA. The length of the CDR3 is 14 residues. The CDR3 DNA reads TGCAGCGTCGGGACAGGCGGACCCTACTATGGCTACACCTTC. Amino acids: CSVGTGGPYYGYTF.

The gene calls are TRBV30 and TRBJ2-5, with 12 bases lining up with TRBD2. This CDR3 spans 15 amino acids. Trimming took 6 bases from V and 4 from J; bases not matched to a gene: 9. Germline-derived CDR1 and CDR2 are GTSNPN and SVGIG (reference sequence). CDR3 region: CACLTTGLAGETQYF. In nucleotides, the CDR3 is TGTGCCTGTCTAACGACGGGACTAGCGGGAGAGACCCAGTACTTC. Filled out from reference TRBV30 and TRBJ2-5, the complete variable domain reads SQTIHQWPATLVQPVGSPLSLECTVEGTSNPNLYWYRQAAGRGLQLLFYSVGIGQISSEVPQNLSASRPQDRQFILSSKKLLLSDSGFYLCACLTTGLAGETQYFGPGTRLLVL.

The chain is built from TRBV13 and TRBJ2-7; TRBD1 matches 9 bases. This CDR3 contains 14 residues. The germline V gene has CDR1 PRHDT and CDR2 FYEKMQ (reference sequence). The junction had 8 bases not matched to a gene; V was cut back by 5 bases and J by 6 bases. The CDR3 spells CASSATGGTSEQYF. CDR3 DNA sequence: TGTGCCAGCAGCGCGACAGGGGGGACGTCCGAGCAGTACTTC.

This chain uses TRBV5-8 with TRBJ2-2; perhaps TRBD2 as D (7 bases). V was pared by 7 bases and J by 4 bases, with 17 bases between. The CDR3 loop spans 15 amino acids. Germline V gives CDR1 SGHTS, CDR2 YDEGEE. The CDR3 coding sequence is TGTGCCAGCGGACGAAAGGGAGGGGGCACCGGGGAGCTGTTTTTT. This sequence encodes CASGRKGGGTGELFF.

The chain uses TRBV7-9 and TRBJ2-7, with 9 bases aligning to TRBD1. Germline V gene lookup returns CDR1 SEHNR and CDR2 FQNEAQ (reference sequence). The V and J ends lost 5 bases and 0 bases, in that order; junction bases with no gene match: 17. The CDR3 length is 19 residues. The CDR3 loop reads CASSGPGQGVPYSSYEQYF. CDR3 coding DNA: TGTGCCAGCAGCGGGCCGGGACAGGGAGTCCCCTATAGCTCCTACGAGCAGTACTTC.

CDR3 nucleotides: TGTGCCACCAGCAGAGGCTTGGACATTTTGAACACTGAAGCTTTCTTT. Translated: CATSRGLDILNTEAFF. This sequence joins TRBV15 and TRBJ1-1; D might be TRBD1 (5 bases). Germline lookup yields CDR1 LNHNV and CDR2 YYDKDF (reference sequence). The CDR3 contains 16 residues. V was clipped by 1 base and J by 0 bases, with 12 bases between them. Supplemented by reference TRBV15 and TRBJ1-1, the full variable domain reads DAMVIQNPRYQVTQFGKPVTLSCSQTLNHNVMYWYQQKSSQAPKLLFHYYDKDFNNEADTPDNFQSRRPNTSFCFLDIRSPGLGDTAMYLCATSRGLDILNTEAFFGQGTRLTVV.